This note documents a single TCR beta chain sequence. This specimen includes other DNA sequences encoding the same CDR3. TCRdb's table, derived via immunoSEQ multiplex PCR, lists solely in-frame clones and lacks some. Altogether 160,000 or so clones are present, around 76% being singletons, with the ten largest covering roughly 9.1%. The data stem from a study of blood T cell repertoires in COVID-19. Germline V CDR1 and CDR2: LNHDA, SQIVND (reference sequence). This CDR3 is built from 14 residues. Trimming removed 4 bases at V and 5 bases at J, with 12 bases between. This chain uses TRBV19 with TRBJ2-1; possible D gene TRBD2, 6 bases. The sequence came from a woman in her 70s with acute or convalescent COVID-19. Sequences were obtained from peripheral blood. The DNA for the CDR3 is TGTGCCAGTAGTACCCCGGGACTCAACAATGAGCAGTTCTTC. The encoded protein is CASSTPGLNNEQFF.